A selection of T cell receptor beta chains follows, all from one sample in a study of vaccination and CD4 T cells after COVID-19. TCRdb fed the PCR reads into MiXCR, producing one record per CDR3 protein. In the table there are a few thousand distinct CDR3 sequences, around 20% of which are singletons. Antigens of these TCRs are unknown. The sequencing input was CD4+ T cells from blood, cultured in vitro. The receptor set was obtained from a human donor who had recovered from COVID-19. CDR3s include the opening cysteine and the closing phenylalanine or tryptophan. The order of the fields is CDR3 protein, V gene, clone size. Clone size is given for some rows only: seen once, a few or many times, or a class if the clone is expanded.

CDR3aa: CAWKEGMNTEAFF; v_gene: TRBV30; abundance: medium-sized
CDR3aa: CAWSAGFQYGYTF; v_gene: TRBV30; abundance: few
CDR3aa: CSVEDRERTAYGYTF; v_gene: TRBV29-1; abundance: -
CDR3aa: CSFGGKTQYF; v_gene: TRBV29-1; abundance: -
CDR3aa: CASSGTGSNGYTF; v_gene: TRBV12-3/TRBV12-4; abundance: medium-sized
CDR3aa: CASSLRGTNEKLFF; v_gene: TRBV27; abundance: -
CDR3aa: CATSAGRGGGETQYF; v_gene: TRBV7-6; abundance: -
CDR3aa: CASSGPFDTDTQYF; v_gene: TRBV6-2/TRBV6-3; abundance: -
CDR3aa: CASSQDGSLTGANVLTF; v_gene: TRBV4-2; abundance: -
CDR3aa: CASSLSIAGGPGEQYF; v_gene: TRBV27; abundance: few
CDR3aa: CASSPLSEQYF; v_gene: TRBV7-9; abundance: -